This entry features one T cell receptor (beta chain) sequence. The data were taken from a study of T cell responses to AZD1222 COVID-19 vaccine. After removal of 0 bases from V and 8 bases from J, the junction contained 14 bases not matched to a gene. Germline V gene lookup returns CDR1 GTSNPN and CDR2 SVGIG (reference sequence). This CDR3 comprises 17 residues. Measured with immunoSEQ multiplex PCR; TCRdb has only the in-frame clones, and not every one. Found here are tens of thousands of clones, about nine tenths of them singletons; the top ten hold roughly 10%. This chain connects TRBV30 to TRBJ1-2, with 11 bases lining up with TRBD1. The receptor's source is an adult in good health. The sequencing used peripheral blood, collected on day 0 of AZD1222 vaccination. CDR3 sequence reads: CAWSVPRRTGGLLGYTF. The CDR3 DNA is TGTGCCTGGAGTGTTCCCCGTCGGACAGGGGGCCTGTTGGGCTACACCTTC.